The entry that follows covers one T cell receptor (beta chain) sequence. Its antigen is unidentified. The CDR3 is 16 residues long. CDR1 and CDR2 (germline): MGHDK, SYGVNS. The V and J ends lost 5 bases and 2 bases, in that order; junction bases with no gene match: 8. The sample belongs to a study of T cell responses to AZD1222 COVID-19 vaccine. Study conclusions and caveats: The study found vaccine-associated CD4 TCRs spanning spike, dominant at 160-218 and 743-854.

TCRdb keeps only in-frame clones here, not all; method: immunoSEQ multiplex PCR. The sample holds fewer than 75,000 clones, about 85% seen once. Sequencing used peripheral blood, obtained on day 0 of AZD1222 vaccination. The clonotype comes from an adult in good health. The chain couples TRBV25-1 to TRBJ2-2, with 7 nucleotides matching TRBD1. CDR3 region: CASSYPDRLNTGELFF. The CDR3, as DNA: TGTGCCAGCAGTTACCCGGACAGGCTCAACACCGGGGAGCTGTTTTTT.